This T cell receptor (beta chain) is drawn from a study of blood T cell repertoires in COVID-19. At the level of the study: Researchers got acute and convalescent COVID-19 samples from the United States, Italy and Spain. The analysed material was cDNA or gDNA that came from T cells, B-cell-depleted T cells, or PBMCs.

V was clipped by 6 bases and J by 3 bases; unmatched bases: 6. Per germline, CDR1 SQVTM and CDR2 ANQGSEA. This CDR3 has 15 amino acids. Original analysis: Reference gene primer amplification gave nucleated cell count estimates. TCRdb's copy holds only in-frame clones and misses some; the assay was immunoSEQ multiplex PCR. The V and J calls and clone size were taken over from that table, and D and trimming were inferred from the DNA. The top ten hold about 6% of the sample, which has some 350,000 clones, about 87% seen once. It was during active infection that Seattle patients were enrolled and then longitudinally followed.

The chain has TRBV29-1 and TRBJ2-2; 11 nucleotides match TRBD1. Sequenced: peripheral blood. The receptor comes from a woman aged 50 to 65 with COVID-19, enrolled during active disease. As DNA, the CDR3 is TGCAGCGTCGCTGGGACAGGGGGGGACACCGGGGAGCTGTTTTTT. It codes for CSVAGTGGDTGELFF.